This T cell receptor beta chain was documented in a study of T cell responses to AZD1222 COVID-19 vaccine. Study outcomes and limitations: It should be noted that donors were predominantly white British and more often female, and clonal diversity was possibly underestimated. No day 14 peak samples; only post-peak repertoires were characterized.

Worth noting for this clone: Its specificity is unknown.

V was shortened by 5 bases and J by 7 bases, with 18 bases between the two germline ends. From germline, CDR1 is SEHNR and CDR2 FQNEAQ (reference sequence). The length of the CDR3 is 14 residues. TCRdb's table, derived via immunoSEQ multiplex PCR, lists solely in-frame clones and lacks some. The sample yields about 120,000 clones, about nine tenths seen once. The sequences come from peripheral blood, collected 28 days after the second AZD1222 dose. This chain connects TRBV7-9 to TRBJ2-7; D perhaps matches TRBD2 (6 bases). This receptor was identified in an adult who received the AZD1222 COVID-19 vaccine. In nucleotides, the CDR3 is TGTGCCAGCAGCCAAGCGACTAGGAGGTTAGAGCAGTACTTC. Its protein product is CASSQATRRLEQYF.